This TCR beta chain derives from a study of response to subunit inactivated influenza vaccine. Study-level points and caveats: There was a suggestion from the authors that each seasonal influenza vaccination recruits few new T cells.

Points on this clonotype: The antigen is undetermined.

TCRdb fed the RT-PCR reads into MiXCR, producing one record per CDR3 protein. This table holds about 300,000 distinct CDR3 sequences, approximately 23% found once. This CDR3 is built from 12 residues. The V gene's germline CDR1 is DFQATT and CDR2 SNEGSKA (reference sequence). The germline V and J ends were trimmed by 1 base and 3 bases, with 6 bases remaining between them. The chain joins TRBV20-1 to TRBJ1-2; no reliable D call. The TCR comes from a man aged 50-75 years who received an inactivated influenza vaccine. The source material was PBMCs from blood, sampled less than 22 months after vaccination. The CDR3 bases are TGCAGTGCTAGAGTGGCGGACTATGGCTACACCTTC. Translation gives CSARVADYGYTF.